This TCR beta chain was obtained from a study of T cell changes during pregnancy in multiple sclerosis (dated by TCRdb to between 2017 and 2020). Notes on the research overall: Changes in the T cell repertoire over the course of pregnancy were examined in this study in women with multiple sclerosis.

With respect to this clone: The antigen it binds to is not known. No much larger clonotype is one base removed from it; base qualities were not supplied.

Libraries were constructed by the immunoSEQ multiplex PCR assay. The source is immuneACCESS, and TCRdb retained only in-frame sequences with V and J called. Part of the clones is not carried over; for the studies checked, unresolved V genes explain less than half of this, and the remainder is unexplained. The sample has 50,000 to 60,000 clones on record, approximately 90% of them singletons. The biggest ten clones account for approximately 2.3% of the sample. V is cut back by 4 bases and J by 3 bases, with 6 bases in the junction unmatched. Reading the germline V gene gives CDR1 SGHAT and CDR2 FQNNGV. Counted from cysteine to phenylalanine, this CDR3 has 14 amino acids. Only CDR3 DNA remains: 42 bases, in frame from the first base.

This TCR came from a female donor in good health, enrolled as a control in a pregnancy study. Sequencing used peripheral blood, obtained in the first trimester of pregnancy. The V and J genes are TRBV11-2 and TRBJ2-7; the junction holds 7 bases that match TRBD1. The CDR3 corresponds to CASSSPGQLYEQYF. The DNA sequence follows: TGTGCCAGCAGCTCCCCGGGACAGCTCTACGAGCAGTACTTC.